This T cell receptor beta chain was identified during a study of cytomegalovirus exposure and HLA in healthy donors. For the study at large: Clustering assigned roughly 81% of the roughly 420 genotyped donors to the Caucasian-associated ancestry cluster.

The PCR employed 60 Vbeta primers together with 13 Jbeta primers. Repertoires were generated with immunoSEQ multiplex PCR, while TCRdb's copy carries only in-frame clones and drops some. The sample contains around 150,000 clones, roughly 80% of which appear only once. The CDR3 is 15 amino acids. Looked up from germline, CDR1 is KGHSH and CDR2 is LQKENI. This clone was observed a single time. Antigen unknown. Study findings and constraints: The authors confirmed in vitro that a few CMV-associated chains were specific for CMV antigens.

V is TRBV18 and J is TRBJ2-5, with 7 bases aligning to TRBD1. The J call may not be correct, given that the DNA end is closer to TRBJ2-7. The sample taken for sequencing was PBMCs. The TCR originated in a man aged 18 to 30 in good health and CMV-seropositive. In DNA, the CDR3 is TGTGCCAGCTCACCGACAGGGTCCGGGAACTACGAGCAGTACTTC. Translation: CASSPTGSGNYEQYF.